What follows describes a single TCR beta chain. In this CDR3 the conserved last residue, phenylalanine or tryptophan, is missing, so a read error is likely. Naive CD8 sequencing libraries were generated from approximately 20,000 to 1,000,000 sorted cells, with 10%, 30% or 50% RNA as input. Researchers sorted naive CD8 T cells as cells that were CD8+CD4-CCR7+CD45RA+. MiXCR, run by TCRdb on the PCR reads, gives a single entry per CDR3 protein. This table has about 640,000 distinct CDR3 sequences, 20% appearing once. The germline gives CDR1 MNHEY, CDR2 SMNVEV (reference sequence). The CDR3 extends over 14 amino acids. V lost 5 bases, J lost 0 bases, and 4 bases stayed unmatched. The source of the sample is a study of molecular identifiers for immune sequencing clone quantification. About the research overall: Five portions were made in replicates from RNA of roughly 20,000 or 100,000 naive CD8 cells, and four underwent sequencing.

The chain employs TRBV27 and TRBJ2-7, with 7 bases matching TRBD1. What was sequenced was naive CD8+ T cells from blood, with Jurkat cell RNA spiked in. The sample's subset: FACS-sorted CD8+CD4-CCR7+CD45RA+ naive T cells. The sequence came from a human donor in good health. Some libraries in this study had Jurkat cell RNA spiked in. The CDR3 protein is CASSTRDSSYEQYL. The DNA of the CDR3 is TGTGCCAGCAGTACAAGGGACAGCTCCTACGAGCAGTACCTC.